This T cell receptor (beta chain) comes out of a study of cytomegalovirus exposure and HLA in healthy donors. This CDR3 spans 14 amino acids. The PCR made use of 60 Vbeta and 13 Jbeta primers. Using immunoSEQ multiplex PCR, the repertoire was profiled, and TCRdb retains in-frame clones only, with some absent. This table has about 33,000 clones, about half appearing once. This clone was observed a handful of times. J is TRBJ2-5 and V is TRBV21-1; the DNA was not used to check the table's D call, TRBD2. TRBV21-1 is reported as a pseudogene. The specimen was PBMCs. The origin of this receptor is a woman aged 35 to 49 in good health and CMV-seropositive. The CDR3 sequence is CASSKAGGKETQYF. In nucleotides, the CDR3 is TGTGCCAGCAGCAAAGCGGGGGGAAAAGAGACCCAGTACTTC.